These T cell receptor beta chains were read from a single sample in a study of blood T cell repertoires in COVID-19. Clones were sequenced by immunoSEQ multiplex PCR, and TCRdb holds only the in-frame ones, with some missing. The sample gives just under 150,000 clones, roughly 81% of which show up once; approximately 2.5% is in the top ten. The sample consisted of peripheral blood. These receptors all stem from a human donor with acute or convalescent COVID-19. The donor label of this sample is uncertain. Each CDR3 is given with its conserved first and last residue. The order of the fields is D gene, V gene, J gene, clone size, CDR3 protein, CDR3 DNA. The D gene is left open where the match is weak. Expanded clones get a size class; other rows say once, few or many, or leave the size out.

D gene: TRBD1
V gene: TRBV11-3
J gene: TRBJ2-1
clone size: .
CDR3 protein: CASSFAGTGMFLNEQFF
CDR3 DNA: TGTGCCAGCAGCTTTGCCGGGACAGGGATGTTTCTCAATGAGCAGTTCTTC

D gene: TRBD2
V gene: TRBV7-8
J gene: TRBJ2-1
clone size: .
CDR3 protein: CASSPGTSGRKYNEQFF
CDR3 DNA: TGTGCCAGCAGCCCCGGGACTAGCGGGAGGAAGTACAATGAGCAGTTCTTC

D gene: .
V gene: TRBV28
J gene: TRBJ1-1
clone size: .
CDR3 protein: CASSGTRRYDEAFF
CDR3 DNA: TGTGCCAGCAGTGGGACAAGACGATATGATGAAGCTTTCTTT

D gene: TRBD1
V gene: TRBV27
J gene: TRBJ2-1
clone size: .
CDR3 protein: CASAGQGFWNEQFF
CDR3 DNA: TGTGCCAGCGCGGGACAGGGGTTTTGGAATGAGCAGTTCTTC

D gene: .
V gene: TRBV5-6
J gene: TRBJ1-1
clone size: once
CDR3 protein: CASSLRRTANTEAFF
CDR3 DNA: TGTGCCAGCAGCTTGAGAAGGACAGCGAACACTGAAGCTTTCTTT

D gene: TRBD1
V gene: TRBV18
J gene: TRBJ1-5
clone size: .
CDR3 protein: CASSSPGQGMYF
CDR3 DNA: TGTGCCAGCTCATCACCCGGACAGGGTATGTATTTT

D gene: .
V gene: TRBV11-2
J gene: TRBJ2-7
clone size: few
CDR3 protein: CASSLGTGIHYEQYF
CDR3 DNA: TGTGCCAGCAGCTTAGGAACAGGGATCCACTACGAGCAGTACTTC

D gene: .
V gene: TRBV5-4
J gene: TRBJ1-1
clone size: .
CDR3 protein: CASSLAILGDTEAFF
CDR3 DNA: TGTGCCAGCAGCTTGGCAATCCTCGGGGACACTGAAGCTTTCTTT

D gene: TRBD2
V gene: TRBV10-3
J gene: TRBJ2-7
clone size: .
CDR3 protein: CAIRGGDHEQYF
CDR3 DNA: TGTGCCATCAGGGGGGGGGACCACGAGCAGTACTTC

D gene: .
V gene: TRBV2
J gene: TRBJ1-3
clone size: .
CDR3 protein: CASSPQGSLSGNTIYF
CDR3 DNA: TGTGCCAGCAGTCCACAGGGAAGTCTTTCCGGAAACACCATATATTTT

D gene: .
V gene: TRBV19
J gene: TRBJ2-3
clone size: .
CDR3 protein: CASSIEQGGTDTQYF
CDR3 DNA: TGTGCCAGTAGTATCGAACAGGGCGGCACAGATACGCAGTATTTT

D gene: .
V gene: TRBV6-2/TRBV6-3
J gene: TRBJ2-7
clone size: .
CDR3 protein: CASSYSSRGYEQYF
CDR3 DNA: TGTGCCAGCAGTTACTCCTCCAGGGGTTACGAGCAGTACTTC

D gene: .
V gene: TRBV28
J gene: TRBJ1-5
clone size: few
CDR3 protein: CASSSSGRRNQPQHF
CDR3 DNA: TGTGCCAGCAGTTCCTCGGGGAGGCGCAATCAGCCCCAGCATTTT

D gene: .
V gene: TRBV30
J gene: TRBJ1-1
clone size: once
CDR3 protein: CAWSRERWNTEAFF
CDR3 DNA: TGTGCCTGGTCCCGGGAAAGGTGGAACACTGAAGCTTTCTTT

D gene: TRBD1
V gene: TRBV2
J gene: TRBJ2-1
clone size: .
CDR3 protein: CASSGGTGLNEQFF
CDR3 DNA: TGTGCCAGCAGTGGGGGGACAGGGTTAAATGAGCAGTTCTTC

D gene: TRBD1
V gene: TRBV20-1
J gene: TRBJ2-3
clone size: .
CDR3 protein: CSLGQGDTQYF
CDR3 DNA: TGCAGTCTAGGACAGGGAGATACGCAGTATTTT

D gene: .
V gene: TRBV5-1
J gene: TRBJ1-2
clone size: .
CDR3 protein: CASSLSGIAGYTF
CDR3 DNA: TGCGCCAGCAGCTTATCAGGAATTGCTGGCTACACCTTC

D gene: TRBD1
V gene: TRBV7-8
J gene: TRBJ1-5
clone size: .
CDR3 protein: CASSARGRDRTLSNQPQHF
CDR3 DNA: TGTGCCAGCAGCGCGAGAGGGCGGGACAGGACTCTAAGTAATCAGCCCCAGCATTTT

D gene: .
V gene: TRBV18
J gene: TRBJ2-6
clone size: .
CDR3 protein: CASSLAHTGANVLTF
CDR3 DNA: TGTGCCAGCTCACTCGCACACACTGGGGCCAACGTCCTGACTTTC

D gene: .
V gene: TRBV14
J gene: TRBJ2-3
clone size: .
CDR3 protein: CASSQGGTDTQYF
CDR3 DNA: TGTGCCAGCAGCCAAGGAGGCACAGATACGCAGTATTTT

D gene: .
V gene: TRBV6-5
J gene: TRBJ1-4
clone size: .
CDR3 protein: CASTSRGGPNEKLFF
CDR3 DNA: TGTGCCAGCACCTCACGGGGGGGCCCGAATGAAAAACTGTTTTTT

D gene: .
V gene: TRBV4-1
J gene: TRBJ1-5
clone size: .
CDR3 protein: CASSQEVPRGGQQPQHF
CDR3 DNA: TGCGCCAGCAGCCAAGAGGTTCCTCGGGGGGGTCAACAGCCCCAGCATTTT

D gene: .
V gene: TRBV10-3
J gene: TRBJ2-5
clone size: .
CDR3 protein: CAISESSSVETQYF
CDR3 DNA: TGTGCCATCAGTGAGTCCTCCTCTGTGGAGACCCAGTACTTC

D gene: .
V gene: TRBV15
J gene: TRBJ1-2
clone size: .
CDR3 protein: CATSETPYGYTF
CDR3 DNA: TGTGCCACCTCCGAGACTCCGTATGGCTACACCTTC

D gene: TRBD1
V gene: TRBV15
J gene: TRBJ1-6
clone size: .
CDR3 protein: CATSGQGGRSPLHF
CDR3 DNA: TGTGCCACCAGCGGGCAGGGGGGACGCTCACCCCTCCACTTT

D gene: .
V gene: TRBV5-1
J gene: TRBJ2-5
clone size: .
CDR3 protein: CASSRGRGDSQETQYF
CDR3 DNA: TGCGCCAGCAGCCGGGGGCGGGGGGACAGCCAAGAGACCCAGTACTTC

D gene: TRBD2
V gene: TRBV6-2/TRBV6-3
J gene: TRBJ2-2
clone size: many
CDR3 protein: CASSYGLAGVFIGELFF
CDR3 DNA: TGTGCCAGCAGTTACGGCCTCGCGGGAGTGTTTATCGGGGAGCTGTTTTTT

D gene: .
V gene: TRBV9
J gene: TRBJ2-3
clone size: .
CDR3 protein: CASSVEGGARKDTQYF
CDR3 DNA: TGTGCCAGCAGCGTAGAAGGGGGGGCGAGGAAAGATACGCAGTATTTT

D gene: .
V gene: TRBV9
J gene: TRBJ2-1
clone size: .
CDR3 protein: CASSGAQHDEQFF
CDR3 DNA: TGTGCCAGCAGCGGGGCTCAGCACGATGAGCAGTTCTTC

D gene: .
V gene: TRBV3-1/TRBV3-2
J gene: TRBJ1-1
clone size: .
CDR3 protein: CASSRGEGTEAFF
CDR3 DNA: TGTGCCAGCAGCCGGGGGGAGGGCACTGAAGCTTTCTTT

D gene: TRBD2
V gene: TRBV5-6
J gene: TRBJ2-1
clone size: .
CDR3 protein: CASSLAAASGVFSYNEQFF
CDR3 DNA: TGTGCCAGCAGCTTGGCGGCCGCTAGCGGGGTTTTCTCCTACAATGAGCAGTTCTTC

D gene: .
V gene: TRBV27
J gene: TRBJ1-1
clone size: .
CDR3 protein: CASSLFGLGGSEAFF
CDR3 DNA: TGTGCCAGCAGTTTATTTGGATTGGGGGGGTCTGAAGCTTTCTTT

D gene: .
V gene: TRBV6-5
J gene: TRBJ1-2
clone size: .
CDR3 protein: CASSYMPGVGGYTF
CDR3 DNA: TGTGCCAGCAGTTACATGCCAGGGGTTGGTGGCTACACCTTC

D gene: .
V gene: TRBV5-4
J gene: TRBJ1-2
clone size: .
CDR3 protein: CASSLDPETGGYTF
CDR3 DNA: TGTGCCAGCAGCTTAGATCCAGAAACCGGAGGGTACACCTTC

D gene: TRBD1
V gene: TRBV5-1
J gene: TRBJ1-1
clone size: .
CDR3 protein: CASSSAGGGNTEAFF
CDR3 DNA: TGCGCCAGCAGCTCCGCAGGGGGCGGAAACACTGAAGCTTTCTTT

D gene: TRBD1
V gene: TRBV5-6
J gene: TRBJ1-2
clone size: .
CDR3 protein: CASSLRTGRAIYGYTF
CDR3 DNA: TGTGCCAGCAGCTTGCGGACAGGGAGGGCTATTTATGGCTACACCTTC

D gene: .
V gene: TRBV6-6
J gene: TRBJ1-1
clone size: .
CDR3 protein: CAIHMQTEKNTEAFF
CDR3 DNA: TGTGCCATCCACATGCAGACAGAAAAGAACACTGAAGCTTTCTTT

D gene: TRBD2
V gene: TRBV14
J gene: TRBJ2-4
clone size: .
CDR3 protein: CASSQDIGAGDIQYF
CDR3 DNA: TGTGCCAGCAGCCAAGATATCGGGGCGGGAGACATTCAGTACTTC

D gene: .
V gene: TRBV18
J gene: TRBJ2-7
clone size: once
CDR3 protein: CASSPGRGTYEQYF
CDR3 DNA: TGTGCCAGCTCACCGGGCCGGGGGACCTACGAGCAGTACTTC

D gene: TRBD1
V gene: TRBV3-1/TRBV3-2
J gene: TRBJ1-3
clone size: .
CDR3 protein: CASSQDIAGTGDTIYF
CDR3 DNA: TGTGCCAGCAGCCAAGACATAGCCGGGACAGGGGACACCATATATTTT

D gene: .
V gene: TRBV15
J gene: TRBJ1-2
clone size: .
CDR3 protein: CATSRDYQGTSHGYTF
CDR3 DNA: TGTGCCACCAGCAGAGATTATCAGGGGACATCACATGGCTACACCTTC

D gene: TRBD1
V gene: TRBV7-8
J gene: TRBJ2-5
clone size: few
CDR3 protein: CASSLRDRGGETQYF
CDR3 DNA: TGTGCCAGCAGCTTACGGGACAGGGGGGGAGAGACCCAGTACTTC

D gene: .
V gene: TRBV18
J gene: TRBJ2-7
clone size: .
CDR3 protein: CASSPRQGSVYEQYF
CDR3 DNA: TGTGCCAGCTCACCAAGGCAGGGTAGTGTCTACGAGCAGTACTTC

D gene: .
V gene: TRBV30
J gene: TRBJ1-2
clone size: .
CDR3 protein: CAWSSDFNYGYTF
CDR3 DNA: TGTGCCTGGAGTTCCGACTTTAACTATGGCTACACCTTC

D gene: .
V gene: TRBV2
J gene: TRBJ2-1
clone size: few
CDR3 protein: CASSREGVAYNEQFF
CDR3 DNA: TGTGCCAGCAGCCGAGAGGGGGTGGCCTACAATGAGCAGTTCTTC

D gene: .
V gene: TRBV14
J gene: TRBJ2-1
clone size: .
CDR3 protein: CASTPGNWYNEQFF
CDR3 DNA: TGTGCCAGCACCCCAGGGAACTGGTACAATGAGCAGTTCTTC

D gene: .
V gene: TRBV5-4
J gene: TRBJ2-1
clone size: .
CDR3 protein: CASSLGGNSYNEQFF
CDR3 DNA: TGTGCCAGCAGCTTGGGCGGGAACTCCTACAATGAGCAGTTCTTC

D gene: TRBD1
V gene: TRBV27
J gene: TRBJ2-7
clone size: .
CDR3 protein: CASSLAGTGRYEQYF
CDR3 DNA: TGTGCCAGCAGCCTCGCCGGGACAGGGCGGTACGAGCAGTACTTC

D gene: .
V gene: TRBV19
J gene: TRBJ1-3
clone size: once
CDR3 protein: CASTTGRSGNTIYF
CDR3 DNA: TGTGCCAGTACAACAGGGCGCTCTGGAAACACCATATATTTT

D gene: .
V gene: TRBV5-8
J gene: TRBJ1-2
clone size: .
CDR3 protein: CASSLVLGAYGYTF
CDR3 DNA: TGTGCCAGCAGCTTGGTCCTGGGGGCCTATGGCTACACCTTC

D gene: .
V gene: TRBV5-1
J gene: TRBJ1-3
clone size: few
CDR3 protein: CASSRGDGGSGNTIYF
CDR3 DNA: TGCGCCAGCAGCCGGGGGGACGGGGGCTCTGGAAACACCATATATTTT

D gene: TRBD2
V gene: TRBV14
J gene: TRBJ2-3
clone size: .
CDR3 protein: CASSQVRGLAAFLRGADTQYF
CDR3 DNA: TGTGCCAGCAGCCAAGTACGGGGACTAGCGGCTTTCCTTCGGGGGGCAGATACGCAGTATTTT

D gene: .
V gene: TRBV7-9
J gene: TRBJ1-2
clone size: .
CDR3 protein: CASSLTDIYGYTF
CDR3 DNA: TGTGCCAGCAGCTTAACAGATATCTATGGCTACACCTTC

D gene: .
V gene: TRBV27
J gene: TRBJ1-6
clone size: .
CDR3 protein: CASSFRGGSYNSPLHF
CDR3 DNA: TGTGCCAGCAGTTTCAGGGGCGGCTCCTATAATTCACCCCTCCACTTT